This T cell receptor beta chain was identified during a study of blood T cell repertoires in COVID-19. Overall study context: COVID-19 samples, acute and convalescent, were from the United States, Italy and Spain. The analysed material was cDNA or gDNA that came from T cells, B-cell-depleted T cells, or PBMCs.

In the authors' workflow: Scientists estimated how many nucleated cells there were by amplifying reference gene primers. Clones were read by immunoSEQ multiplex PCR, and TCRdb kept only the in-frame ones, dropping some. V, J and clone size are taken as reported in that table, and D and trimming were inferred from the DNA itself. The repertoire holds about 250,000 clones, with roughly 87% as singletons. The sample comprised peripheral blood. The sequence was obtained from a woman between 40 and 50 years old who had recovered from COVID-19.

Here the CDR3 reads CASSYPLGQGGGYTF. In DNA form, the CDR3 reads TGTGCCAGCAGTTACCCCCTAGGACAGGGCGGAGGCTACACCTTC. The chain employs TRBV6-6 and TRBJ1-2; 8 nucleotides match TRBD1. The CDR3 runs to 15 residues. Germline V CDR1 and CDR2: MNHNY, SVGAGI (reference sequence). V shed 2 bases and J 8 bases; nucleotides not matched to a gene: 10.